What follows are 2 T cell receptor beta chains derived from one specimen sequenced in a study of blood T cell repertoires in COVID-19. Sequencing was performed with immunoSEQ multiplex PCR; in TCRdb, only in-frame clones are kept and a portion is missing. The sample holds around 130,000 clones; 80% to 90% are singletons and the top ten take approximately 28%. Sequencing was performed on peripheral blood. These receptors originate from a man in his sixties or seventies with active or convalescent COVID-19.

This chain uses TRBV2 with TRBJ1-3; no definite D call. CDR3 size: 16 residues. V was cut by 0 bases and J by 0 bases, with 9 bases left in between. The germline V gene encodes CDR1 SNHLY and CDR2 FYNNEI. This chain's CDR3 is CASSEAYHPSGNTIYF. CDR3 coding DNA: TGTGCCAGCAGTGAAGCCTACCACCCCTCTGGAAACACCATATATTTT.

The chain couples TRBV28 to TRBJ2-5; 9 bases fit TRBD2. The V and J ends lost 3 bases and 5 bases, in that order; junction bases with no gene match: 10. Germline V gives CDR1 MDHEN, CDR2 SYDVKM. CDR3 length: 16 residues. CDR3 in amino acids: CASSFETSGLMETQYF. The CDR3 DNA is TGTGCCAGCAGTTTCGAGACTAGCGGTTTGATGGAGACCCAGTACTTC. The full variable domain, completed using reference TRBV28 and TRBJ2-5, is DVKVTQSSRYLVKRTGEKVFLECVQDMDHENMFWYRQDPGLGLRLIYFSYDVKMKEKGDIPEGYSVSREKKERFSLILESASTNQTSMYLCASSFETSGLMETQYFGPGTRLLVL.